This TCR beta chain emerged from a study of cytomegalovirus exposure and HLA in healthy donors. Across the whole study: Among the approximately 410 genotyped donors, approximately 82% were placed in the Caucasian-associated ancestry cluster.

With 60 Vbeta and 13 Jbeta primers, the PCR was carried out. Clones were sequenced by immunoSEQ multiplex PCR, and TCRdb holds only the in-frame ones, with some missing. The sample shows roughly 190,000 clones, more than 75% of them seen only once. V dropped 2 bases and J dropped 8; count of bases not matched to a gene: 7. This CDR3 is 14 amino acids long. From germline, CDR1 is MNHEY and CDR2 SVGAGI. V usage is TRBV6-5 and J usage is TRBJ1-2; 8 bases fit TRBD1. The sequencing sample was made of PBMCs. The source is a woman aged 45-65 years in good health and CMV-seronegative. This CDR3 reads CASSYGQGTLGYTF. The CDR3 nucleotides are TGTGCCAGCAGTTACGGACAGGGCACGCTGGGCTACACCTTC.